This passage covers 18 T cell receptor beta chains from one sample sequenced in a study of T cells in Graves' hyperthyroidism and ophthalmopathy. RNA transcripts served as the template for amplifying TCR beta CDR3 regions. HTBI primers were the set used in a first-round RT-PCR of the TCR CDR3. TCRdb re-called the multiplex PCR reads through MiXCR, storing one row per CDR3 protein. The sample contains a few hundred thousand distinct CDR3 sequences, approximately 15% of which appear only once. Sample: blood. The receptors stem from a woman between 18 and 30 years old with Graves' hyperthyroidism.

This clonotype was counted many times. The V gene is TRBV3-1, the J gene TRBJ1-1, with a tentative D call TRBD1 (5 bases). Trimming left V 4 bases short and J 1 base short, with 10 bases between. This CDR3 is built from 14 residues. Germline CDR1 LGHDT, CDR2 YNNKEL (reference sequence). In DNA, the CDR3 is TGTGCCAGCAGCCGGTTAGACAGGAACACTGAAGCTTTCTTT. As protein: CASSRLDRNTEAFF.

This clonotype was observed many times. V and J are TRBV10-3 and TRBJ2-7; D not resolved. CDR1 and CDR2 from the germline V gene are ENHRY and SYGVKD. The CDR3 has 15 amino acids. V was clipped by 10 bases and J by 1 base, with 20 bases between them. The CDR3 coding sequence is TGTGCCACCTCCGGGCAAGTAGGAGATTCCTACGAGCAGTACTTC. Its translation: CATSGQVGDSYEQYF.

The chain links TRBV6-2 or TRBV6-3 to TRBJ2-3, with 10 bases matching TRBD2. CDR1 is MNHEY, CDR2 SVGEGT, per germline. Trimming at V came to 7 bases and at J to 1 base, leaving 8 bases not matched to a gene. This CDR3 has 16 residues. This CDR3 is CASTRRAGGGTDTQYF. In DNA, the CDR3 is TGTGCCAGCACCCGCCGAGCGGGAGGGGGCACAGATACGCAGTATTTT.

The sample holds a few counts of this clonotype. V gene TRBV5-1 combines with J gene TRBJ2-5; no reliable D call. The CDR3 length is 14 residues. Germline assignment: CDR1 SGHRS and CDR2 YFSETQ. Trimming took off 4 bases at V and 2 bases at J, with 12 bases between the two ends. This CDR3 is CASSPPGSQETQYF. The DNA for the CDR3 is TGCGCCAGCAGCCCCCCTGGAAGTCAAGAGACCCAGTACTTC.

This clonotype has at least ten counts. The CDR3 coding sequence is TGCAGTGCTAGAGATCGGGGGAGGCTATCCTACGAGCAGTACTTC. Translated, it gives CSARDRGRLSYEQYF. The chain uses TRBV20-1 and TRBJ2-7; tentative D call: TRBD2 (6 bases). CDR1 DFQATT and CDR2 SNEGSKA come from the germline V gene (reference sequence). This CDR3 is built from 15 residues. V lost 0 bases, J lost 1 base, and 13 bases lay in between.

Ten or more counts support this clonotype. The chain couples TRBV12-3 or TRBV12-4 to TRBJ2-7; possible D gene TRBD2, 7 bases. The CDR3 has 13 amino acids. V was clipped by 7 bases and J by 3 bases, with 13 bases between them. DNA of the CDR3: TGTGCCAGCACTTGGGGAGGGGGCTACGAGCAGTACTTC. The encoded protein is CASTWGGGYEQYF.

This clonotype has just a few counts. The V and J genes are TRBV5-1 and TRBJ1-4; the D is unclear. V shed 4 bases and J shed 8 bases, with 9 bases lying between them. CDR3 length: 12 amino acids. From germline, CDR1 is SGHRS and CDR2 YFSETQ. The CDR3 DNA follows: TGCGCCAGCAGCAAAAAGGGAGAAAAACTGTTTTTT. As protein: CASSKKGEKLFF. The full variable domain, in which reference TRBV5-1 and TRBJ1-4 provide the parts outside the CDR3, is KAGVTQTPRYLIKTRGQQVTLSCSPISGHRSVSWYQQTPGQGLQFLFEYFSETQRNKGNFPGRFSGRQFSNSRSEMNVSTLELGDSALYLCASSKKGEKLFFGSGTQLSVL.

Points on this clonotype: Given a much more abundant clone one base away, this may be a read error. The rearrangement uses TRBV6-1 and TRBJ1-2, with a weak D call TRBD1 (5 bases). The CDR3 is 17 amino acids. In germline, CDR1 is MNHNS, CDR2 SASEGT. Trimming cost V 0 bases and J 7 bases, with 21 bases left between them. The CDR3 here is CASSEAFRVVSVRGYTF. The CDR3 DNA reads as TGTGCCAGCAGTGAAGCGTTCAGGGTGGTCTCAGTCCGTGGCTACACCTTC.

This clonotype has more than one count but fewer than ten. The J gene is TRBJ2-3, the V gene TRBV4-1; 12 positions match TRBD2. With V trimmed by 6 bases and J by 3 bases, 4 bases remained unmatched. The CDR3 has 15 amino acids. Germline CDR1 and CDR2: MGHRA and YSYEKL. CDR3 in amino acids: CASRLTSGSTDTQYF. For the CDR3, the DNA is TGCGCCAGCAGACTGACTAGCGGGAGTACAGATACGCAGTATTTT.

CDR3 in amino acids: CSAREPTGPYEQYF. The DNA for the CDR3 is TGCAGTGCTAGAGAACCGACAGGACCCTACGAGCAGTACTTC. The chain joins TRBV20-1 to TRBJ2-7; TRBD1 is a possible D gene (6 bases). The CDR3 sequence is 14 residues long. Germline values: CDR1 DFQATT, CDR2 SNEGSKA (reference sequence). Trimming cost V 0 bases and J 2 bases, with 11 bases left between them.

This clonotype was observed many times. V is TRBV6-1 and J is TRBJ2-1; D might be TRBD2 (6 bases). CDR1 and CDR2 from the germline V gene are MNHNS and SASEGT. The CDR3 is 14 amino acids. Trimming stripped 5 bases from V and 8 bases from J, with 16 bases between. The CDR3 DNA follows: TGTGCCAGCAGTTTGGCTAGCGAGATGGATGAGCAGTTCTTC. It is translated as CASSLASEMDEQFF.

This clonotype was recorded once. V usage is TRBV27 and J usage is TRBJ2-7; 7 bases match TRBD2. CDR1 MNHEY and CDR2 SMNVEV come from the germline V gene (reference sequence). V shed 2 bases and J 2 bases; nucleotides not matched to a gene: 6. CDR3 length: 15 amino acids. CDR3 in amino acids: CASSLGPSGPYEQYF. The CDR3 DNA is TGTGCCAGCAGTTTAGGGCCTAGCGGTCCCTACGAGCAGTACTTC.

The genes are TRBV27 and TRBJ1-2; D is ambiguous. The CDR3 spans 14 residues. Trimming shortened V by 6 bases and J by 1 base, and 12 bases separated the two germline ends. Germline V CDR1 and CDR2: MNHEY, SMNVEV (reference sequence). CDR3 region: CASSPDAFNYGYTF. For the CDR3, the DNA is TGTGCCAGCAGCCCCGATGCCTTTAACTATGGCTACACCTTC.

The chain links TRBV2 to TRBJ2-1; 11 positions match TRBD2. Trimming took 3 bases from V and 8 from J; bases not matched to a gene: 6. CDR3 length: 15 residues. Per germline, CDR1 SNHLY and CDR2 FYNNEI. This chain's CDR3 is CASSDTSGSWDEQFF. DNA for the CDR3: TGTGCCAGCAGTGATACTAGCGGGAGTTGGGATGAGCAGTTCTTC.

The rearrangement uses TRBV10-2 and TRBJ2-1; a possible D gene is TRBD2 (6 bases). Per the germline V gene, CDR1 is WSHSY and CDR2 is SAAADI. The germline V and J ends were trimmed by 7 bases and 8 bases, with 9 bases remaining between them. The CDR3 has 11 residues. CDR3: CASTTGDEQFF. CDR3 in DNA: TGCGCCAGCACGACGGGAGATGAGCAGTTCTTC.

This clonotype is a singleton in its sample. A much bigger clone sits one base away, suggesting this may be a read error. This chain uses TRBV3-1 with TRBJ1-3; 9 positions match TRBD1. The CDR3 is made up of 15 amino acids. Germline values: CDR1 LGHDT, CDR2 YNNKEL (reference sequence). As DNA, the CDR3 is TGTGCCAGCAGCTATCCGGGACAGGGAGGGAACACCATATGTTTT. Its translation is CASSYPGQGGNTICF.

The rearrangement uses TRBV19 and TRBJ2-1; TRBD2 matches 8 bases. The CDR3 is 15 amino acids. Germline assignment: CDR1 LNHDA and CDR2 SQIVND (reference sequence). V dropped 6 bases and J dropped 9; count of bases not matched to a gene: 13. CDR3 bases: TGTGCCAGTAGGGTGTTGACTAGCGCATTAGGTGAGCAGTTCTTC. Protein product: CASRVLTSALGEQFF.

The rearrangement uses TRBV19 and TRBJ2-1; D call uncertain. The CDR3 has 17 amino acids. Per germline, CDR1 LNHDA and CDR2 SQIVND (reference sequence). The V and J ends lost 5 bases and 0 bases respectively, with 17 bases between them. In nucleotides, the CDR3 is TGTGCCAGTAGTCTCCTTGGCGCGGCCAGCTCCTACAATGAGCAGTTCTTC. Translating it yields CASSLLGAASSYNEQFF.